One and the same sample provided the 18 T cell receptor beta chains below, sequenced in a study of T-cell memory formation after mild COVID-19. TCRdb ran MiXCR on the 5' RACE reads and lists one entry per CDR3 protein. The data hold roughly 500,000 distinct CDR3 sequences, with roughly 20% observed a single time. The specimen was PBMCs or a T cell subset sorted from them (not recorded which). Receptor source: an adult woman who had mild COVID-19 (a few samples of this study predate the infection). Cell type and time point are not known.

This clonotype was counted many times. The chain couples TRBV29-1 to TRBJ1-1, with D hard to call. Germline V gene data show CDR1 as SQVTM and CDR2 as ANQGSEA. V shed 6 bases and J shed 1 base, with 12 bases lying between them. This CDR3 has 13 amino acids. Here the CDR3 DNA reads TGCAGCGTGGAAAGCGCTGCGAACACTGAAGCTTTCTTT. Amino acid sequence: CSVESAANTEAFF.

This clonotype was counted a few times. CDR3 sequence (DNA): TGCGCCAGCAGCCACCAGACTAGCGGGGCCTACAATGAGCAGTTCTTC. The encoded protein is CASSHQTSGAYNEQFF. The chain has TRBV4-1 and TRBJ2-1; TRBD2 matches 11 bases. Germline CDR1 and CDR2: MGHRA and YSYEKL. The trim removed 3 bases at V and 2 bases at J, leaving 3 bases unmatched. The CDR3 spans 16 residues.

V is TRBV7-9 and J is TRBJ1-1; D not resolved. CDR3 length: 13 residues. V was pared by 10 bases and J by 3 bases, with 15 bases between. From germline, CDR1 is SEHNR and CDR2 FQNEAQ (reference sequence). The CDR3 DNA reads TGTGCCACCGGAGGCAGGATGGACACTGAAGCTTTCTTT. It encodes CATGGRMDTEAFF.

This chain connects TRBV4-1 to TRBJ1-2; the D is unclear. CDR3 length: 14 amino acids. Trimming removed 1 base at V and 3 bases at J, with 9 bases between. The germline gives CDR1 MGHRA, CDR2 YSYEKL. The CDR3 region is CASSQVSGDYGYTF. The CDR3 DNA follows: TGCGCCAGCAGCCAAGTTAGCGGGGACTATGGCTACACCTTC.

This clonotype came up a few times. The chain has TRBV5-1 and TRBJ2-2; D is undetermined. This CDR3 comprises 14 residues. The germline V and J ends were trimmed by 0 bases and 3 bases, with 6 bases remaining between them. Germline CDR1 and CDR2: SGHRS and YFSETQ. The CDR3 spells CASSLAPYTGELFF. CDR3 nucleotides: TGCGCCAGCAGCTTGGCTCCCTACACCGGGGAGCTGTTTTTT.

This clonotype was counted between two and nine times. The genes are TRBV5-1 and TRBJ1-1, with a weak D call TRBD1 (6 bases). Deletions cut 3 bases from V and 9 bases from J, with 15 bases between. The CDR3 has 13 residues. Germline V gene sequence: CDR1 SGHRS, CDR2 YFSETQ. The chain's CDR3 is CASSSDDRSQAFF. As DNA, the CDR3 is TGCGCCAGCAGCTCCGACGACAGGTCTCAAGCTTTCTTT.

The table lists this clonotype with a few counts. The chain is built from TRBV20-1 and TRBJ2-7; 9 bases line up with TRBD2. Per the germline V gene, CDR1 is DFQATT and CDR2 is SNEGSKA (reference sequence). The length of the CDR3 is 14 residues. Trimming at V came to 1 base and at J to 4 bases, leaving 5 bases not matched to a gene. The CDR3, as DNA: TGCAGTGCTAGAGCCCCAGCGGGGGGATACGAGCAGTACTTC. Encoded protein: CSARAPAGGYEQYF.

This sequence joins TRBV4-2 and TRBJ2-3, with D maybe TRBD2 (5 bases). The CDR3 sequence is 16 residues long. The V gene lost 5 bases and the J gene lost 7 bases, with 22 bases spanning the gap. CDR1 and CDR2 (germline): LGHNA, YNFKEQ. CDR3 in amino acids: CASSVVGSTQPHTQYF. The CDR3 DNA follows: TGTGCCAGCAGCGTTGTAGGGAGCACGCAACCGCATACGCAGTATTTT.

This clonotype showed up just a few times. This chain joins TRBV20-1 and TRBJ1-3; 7 nucleotides line up with TRBD1. With V trimmed by 5 bases and J by 0 bases, 7 bases remained unmatched. The length of the CDR3 is 15 residues. CDR1 and CDR2 from the germline V gene are DFQATT and SNEGSKA (reference sequence). In nucleotides, the CDR3 is TGCAGTGCTGGAGGAGGGGGCCCCTCTGGAAACACCATATATTTT. Translation gives CSAGGGGPSGNTIYF.

This clonotype showed up many times. This chain links TRBV7-9 with TRBJ2-1; D is perhaps TRBD1 or TRBD2 (6 bases each). Trimming left V 5 bases short and J 8 bases short, with 22 bases between. This CDR3 is built from 16 residues. CDR1 is SEHNR and CDR2 is FQNEAQ in the germline V gene (reference sequence). CDR3 in DNA: TGTGCCAGCAGCCCACCGAGGGGGGCGTCCGCTGATGAGCAGTTCTTC. Translating gives CASSPPRGASADEQFF.

This clonotype was recorded at least ten times. The chain carries TRBV4-3 and TRBJ2-3; D is unresolved. V lost 0 bases and J lost 4, with 5 bases in between. The CDR3 runs 13 residues. From germline, CDR1 is LGHNA and CDR2 YSLEER. The CDR3 DNA sequence: TGCGCCAGCAGCCAAGATAAACCAGATACGCAGTATTTT. This translates into CASSQDKPDTQYF.

This clonotype has only a few counts. The chain is built from TRBV5-1 and TRBJ1-3; D uncertain. Trimming shortened V by 4 bases and J by 0 bases, and 14 bases separated the two germline ends. The CDR3 runs to 16 residues. Germline V gene sequence: CDR1 SGHRS, CDR2 YFSETQ. Here the CDR3 reads CASSATDPYSGNTIYF. The CDR3 nucleotides read TGCGCCAGCAGCGCGACGGATCCTTACTCTGGAAACACCATATATTTT. Full variable domain (outside the CDR3, taken from reference TRBV5-1 and TRBJ1-3): KAGVTQTPRYLIKTRGQQVTLSCSPISGHRSVSWYQQTPGQGLQFLFEYFSETQRNKGNFPGRFSGRQFSNSRSEMNVSTLELGDSALYLCASSATDPYSGNTIYFGEGSWLTVV.

This clonotype has a handful of counts. The chain links TRBV6-5 to TRBJ2-1; weak D call: TRBD1 (5 bases). Germline loops: CDR1 MNHEY, CDR2 SVGAGI. This CDR3 is 13 amino acids long. V lost 0 bases to trimming and J lost 10 bases, with 10 bases between them. CDR3: CASSYSMGPEQFF. The CDR3 DNA reads TGTGCCAGCAGTTACTCCATGGGGCCCGAGCAGTTCTTC.

The CDR3 here is CASSLDGSNYGYTF. CDR3 in DNA: TGCGCCAGCAGCTTGGACGGGTCTAACTATGGCTACACCTTC. The rearrangement links TRBV5-1 to TRBJ1-2, with unresolved D. Germline values: CDR1 SGHRS, CDR2 YFSETQ. The CDR3 contains 14 residues. Between the trimmed V and J ends, which lost 0 bases and 0 bases, there was a span of 6 bases. The variable domain in full, with the rest retrieved from reference TRBV5-1 and TRBJ1-2, is KAGVTQTPRYLIKTRGQQVTLSCSPISGHRSVSWYQQTPGQGLQFLFEYFSETQRNKGNFPGRFSGRQFSNSRSEMNVSTLELGDSALYLCASSLDGSNYGYTFGSGTRLTVV.

The CDR3 DNA follows: TGTGCCAGCAGTTTAACCCGAGGTATACTAGCGGATTATGGGGAGACCCAGTACTTC. Residues: CASSLTRGILADYGETQYF. The J gene is TRBJ2-5, the V gene TRBV12-3 or TRBV12-4, with 8 bases that match TRBD2. This CDR3 spans 19 amino acids. With V trimmed by 2 bases and J by 5 bases, 19 bases remained unmatched.

This clonotype has more than one count but fewer than ten. The chain employs TRBV29-1 and TRBJ1-1, with 9 bases lining up with TRBD1. Germline assignment: CDR1 SQVTM and CDR2 ANQGSEA. V lost 7 bases, J lost 1 base, and 4 bases stayed unmatched. This CDR3 has 13 residues. In nucleotides, the CDR3 is TGCAGCGCCGGACAGGGGTCGAACACTGAAGCTTTCTTT. Translation: CSAGQGSNTEAFF.

The chain recombines TRBV7-2 with TRBJ2-2; 14 bases line up with TRBD2. The V segment lost 5 bases and the J segment 0 bases; nucleotides outside the gene matches: 5. CDR3 length: 18 residues. The germline CDR1 and CDR2 sequences are SGHTA and FQGNSA. The CDR3 here is CASSEGLAGDANTGELFF. The CDR3 nucleotides are TGTGCCAGCAGCGAGGGACTAGCGGGGGACGCGAACACCGGGGAGCTGTTTTTT.

This clonotype appeared a single time. The chain uses TRBV24-1 and TRBJ2-5, with TRBD1 identical over 8 bases. Germline lookup yields CDR1 KGHDR and CDR2 SFDVKD. Trimming cost V 10 bases and J 5 bases; bases outside gene matches: 2. CDR3 size: 11 residues. The chain's CDR3 is CATGQAETQYF. The CDR3 DNA sequence: TGTGCCACGGGACAGGCGGAGACCCAGTACTTC.